These 18 T cell receptor beta chains were sequenced from one sample in a study of blood T cell repertoires in COVID-19. Assay used: immunoSEQ multiplex PCR; TCRdb lists only in-frame clones, some missing. The sample records about 270,000 clones, approximately 90% being singletons. Specimen: PBMCs or T cells enriched from blood (not recorded which). The source is a woman aged 25 to 39 with acute COVID-19.

The chain combines TRBV2 with TRBJ2-2; 13 positions match TRBD2. V lost 8 bases, J lost 4 bases, and 7 bases stayed unmatched. The CDR3 spans 16 residues. CDR1 SNHLY and CDR2 FYNNEI come from the germline V gene. This chain's CDR3 is CASRATSGRSTGELFF. Written as DNA, the CDR3 is TGTGCCAGCCGGGCGACTAGCGGGAGGAGCACCGGGGAGCTGTTTTTT.

The rearrangement links TRBV5-1 to TRBJ2-5; D is unclear. Germline CDR1 reads SGHRS; CDR2 reads YFSETQ. Trimming took 0 bases from V and 5 from J, leaving 8 bases between them. The CDR3 has 13 amino acids. The CDR3, as DNA: TGCGCCAGCAGCTTGGAACTCTTGGAGACCCAGTACTTC. This codes for CASSLELLETQYF.

This rearrangement joins TRBV27 to TRBJ1-5, with TRBD1 matching 8 bases. Germline CDR1 and CDR2: MNHEY and SMNVEV (reference sequence). The CDR3 sequence is 14 residues long. With V trimmed by 4 bases and J by 5 bases, 4 bases remained unmatched. DNA of the CDR3: TGTGCCAGCAGTTCACAGGGGGGGCATCAGCCCCAGCATTTT. It translates to CASSSQGGHQPQHF.

This clone has a handful of counts. The chain carries TRBV5-8 and TRBJ1-5; D gene unclear. V lost 4 bases and J 3 bases, leaving 11 bases between the germline ends. The CDR3 contains 14 residues. CDR1 is SGHTS, CDR2 YDEGEE, per germline. The CDR3 sequence is CASSLGANNQPQHF. The CDR3 region has the DNA TGTGCCAGCAGCCTGGGAGCCAACAATCAGCCCCAGCATTTT. The full variable domain, completed using reference TRBV5-8 and TRBJ1-5, is EAGVTQSPTHLIKTRGQQATLRCSPISGHTSVYWYQQALGLGLQFLLWYDEGEERNRGNFPPRFSGRQFPNYSSELNVNALELEDSALYLCASSLGANNQPQHFGDGTRLSIL.

This chain links TRBV13 with TRBJ2-7, with 8 bases that match TRBD1. The CDR3 sequence is 16 residues long. The germline V gene encodes CDR1 PRHDT and CDR2 FYEKMQ (reference sequence). V was pared by 5 bases and J by 1 base, with 10 bases of the junction left unmatched. The CDR3 loop is CASSPRGTGPSYEQYF. CDR3 bases: TGTGCCAGCAGCCCCAGGGGGACAGGACCTTCCTACGAGCAGTACTTC.

This rearrangement joins TRBV19 to TRBJ2-1, with 7 bases that match TRBD1. The CDR3 runs 15 residues. The V and J ends lost 10 bases and 4 bases, in that order; junction bases with no gene match: 13. CDR1 LNHDA and CDR2 SQIVND come from the germline V gene (reference sequence). The CDR3 protein is CATQGVGGGYNEQFF. CDR3 nucleotide sequence: TGTGCCACCCAGGGGGTAGGGGGCGGTTACAATGAGCAGTTCTTC.

There are a few counts of this clone. The gene calls are TRBV3-1 (or the pseudogene TRBV3-2) and TRBJ1-1; 7 nucleotides match TRBD1. The junction had 13 bases not matched to a gene; V was cut back by 5 bases and J by 4 bases. The germline V gene encodes CDR1 LGHDT and CDR2 YNNKEL (reference sequence). This CDR3 spans 16 amino acids. The DNA of the CDR3 is TGTGCCAGCAGCTCAAGAGGAGGGGGCTCGGGCACTGAAGCTTTCTTT. Its translation: CASSSRGGGSGTEAFF.

V and J are TRBV7-3 and TRBJ2-3; 13 bases agree with TRBD2. V lost 5 bases to trimming and J lost 2 bases; unmatched junction nucleotides: 7. The germline V gene encodes CDR1 SGHTA and CDR2 FQGTGA. CDR3 length equals 17 residues. CDR3 loop: CASSTGLAGVTTDTQYF. CDR3 nucleotide sequence: TGTGCCAGCAGCACAGGACTAGCGGGGGTCACCACAGATACGCAGTATTTT. The full variable domain, completed using reference TRBV7-3 and TRBJ2-3, is GAGVSQTPSNKVTEKGKYVELRCDPISGHTALYWYRQSLGQGPEFLIYFQGTGAADDSGLPNDRFFAVRPEGSVSTLKIQRTERGDSAVYLCASSTGLAGVTTDTQYFGPGTRLTVL.

The V gene is TRBV7-9, the J gene TRBJ2-7; TRBD2 matches at 12 bases. The ends lost 1 base at V and 4 bases at J; junction bases unmatched: 11. The CDR3 length is 18 residues. Germline V gene lookup returns CDR1 SEHNR and CDR2 FQNEAQ (reference sequence). The CDR3 nucleotides read TGTGCCAGCAGCTTAGATCAGACCGGGACTAGCGGGTCTTACGAGCAGTACTTC. Residues: CASSLDQTGTSGSYEQYF.

The rearrangement uses TRBV5-1 and TRBJ2-3; TRBD2 matches 13 bases. This CDR3 has 18 amino acids. Germline assignment: CDR1 SGHRS and CDR2 YFSETQ. The J segment lost 2 bases and the V segment lost 5 bases, leaving 11 bases of the junction unmatched. In DNA form, the CDR3 reads TGCGCCAGCAGTTCCGGGACTAGCGGGAAGGCCCTCACAGATACGCAGTATTTT. Amino acid sequence: CASSSGTSGKALTDTQYF.

The chain combines TRBV5-6 with TRBJ2-7; 7 bases agree with TRBD2. CDR1 is SGHDT, CDR2 YYEEEE, per germline. V lost 4 bases and J lost 0; bases outside the gene matches: 4. The CDR3 runs 14 residues. The CDR3 coding sequence is TGTGCCAGCAGCCTGGGCGGGAGCTCCTACGAGCAGTACTTC. Protein product: CASSLGGSSYEQYF. Together with reference TRBV5-6 and TRBJ2-7, the CDR3 gives the full variable domain: DAGVTQSPTHLIKTRGQQVTLRCSPKSGHDTVSWYQQALGQGPQFIFQYYEEEERQRGNFPDRFSGHQFPNYSSELNVNALLLGDSALYLCASSLGGSSYEQYFGPGTRLTVT.

The chain is built from TRBV27 and TRBJ2-1, with a weak D call TRBD2 (7 bases). The CDR3 has 15 amino acids. V shed 4 bases and J shed 8 bases, with 18 bases lying between them. Germline V gives CDR1 MNHEY, CDR2 SMNVEV (reference sequence). DNA of the CDR3: TGTGCCAGCAGTTGGTCCGGGGAGGGGGTGGATGAGCAGTTCTTC. Encoded protein: CASSWSGEGVDEQFF.

The rearrangement uses TRBV30 and TRBJ2-2; 8 nucleotides match TRBD1. V shed 1 base, J shed 7 bases, and the junction held 5 bases outside the gene matches. Germline CDR1 is GTSNPN and CDR2 is SVGIG (reference sequence). There are 14 residues in the CDR3. The CDR3 reads CAWSDGRGHGELFF. The DNA for the CDR3 is TGTGCCTGGAGTGATGGCAGGGGGCACGGGGAGCTGTTTTTT.

The chain uses TRBV7-9 and TRBJ2-7; possible D gene TRBD2, 6 bases. Germline V gives CDR1 SEHNR, CDR2 FQNEAQ (reference sequence). This CDR3 region has 15 residues. Trimming shortened V by 2 bases and J by 3 bases, and 14 bases separated the two germline ends. The CDR3 protein is CASSLQGGAYYEQYF. The CDR3 DNA sequence: TGTGCCAGCAGCTTACAGGGCGGGGCTTACTACGAGCAGTACTTC.

This chain links TRBV12-3 or TRBV12-4 with TRBJ2-1; no firm D call. Between the trimmed V and J ends, which lost 6 bases and 7 bases, there was a span of 10 bases. The CDR3 contains 12 residues. This chain's CDR3 is CASSSQVNEQFF. In nucleotides, the CDR3 is TGTGCCAGCAGCTCCCAGGTGAATGAGCAGTTCTTC.

The chain combines TRBV19 with TRBJ2-1, with TRBD2 matching 7 bases. The V and J ends lost 5 bases and 5 bases, in that order; junction bases with no gene match: 12. The CDR3 spans 16 residues. Germline values: CDR1 LNHDA, CDR2 SQIVND (reference sequence). CDR3 amino acids: CASSPGVLAANNEQFF. CDR3 in DNA: TGTGCCAGTAGTCCAGGAGTCCTAGCGGCAAACAATGAGCAGTTCTTC.

This clone has a handful of counts. The chain combines TRBV30 with TRBJ1-2; unclear D gene. This CDR3 has 15 amino acids. With 0 bases removed from V and 2 bases from J, the gap between germline ends came to 13 bases. Germline V gene lookup returns CDR1 GTSNPN and CDR2 SVGIG (reference sequence). Here the CDR3 DNA reads TGTGCCTGGAGTGTGATCGTTGGCAGGAACTATGGCTACACCTTC. Translated: CAWSVIVGRNYGYTF.

CDR3 coding DNA: TGTGCCAGCAGCCCCCGGGGAGGGCGGAACACTGAAGCTTTCTTT. Translation gives CASSPRGGRNTEAFF. The chain is built from TRBV7-9 and TRBJ1-1; D is unclear. Germline V gene lookup returns CDR1 SEHNR and CDR2 FQNEAQ (reference sequence). The CDR3 extends over 15 amino acids. V gave up 5 bases and J gave up 1 base, with 14 bases separating them.